This TCR beta chain comes out of a study of T cells in Graves' hyperthyroidism and ophthalmopathy. General observations from the study: Ophthalmopathy could be told apart from stable hyperthyroidism with a 13 V-J model.

Template material for amplifying TCR beta CDR3 regions consisted of RNA transcripts. An initial round of RT-PCR targeting the TCR CDR3 relied on the HTBI primer set. TCRdb itself ran the multiplex PCR reads through MiXCR, one entry per CDR3 protein. The sample contains about 660,000 distinct CDR3 sequences, about 45% of which appear only once. This clonotype came up a few times. The target antigen is unknown. Exclusion criteria comprised uncontrolled infection, other autoimmune disease, pregnancy or lactation. Clinicians diagnosed patients from clinical symptoms, serum thyroxine and TRAb, thyroid ultrasound and orbital computed tomography. CDR1 is MGHDK and CDR2 is SYGVNS in the germline V gene. The CDR3 has 12 amino acids. The V end was cut by 11 bases, the J end by 4 bases, with 14 bases between.

Sequenced material: peripheral blood or thyroid tissue (not recorded which). This sequence originates from an adult man with Graves' disease, either hyperthyroidism or ophthalmopathy (not recorded which). The chain employs TRBV25-1 and TRBJ1-2, with D tentatively TRBD1 (5 bases). CDR3 nucleotides: TGTGCCGTAGGAGGGGCCTCCTATGGCTACACCTTC. Its translation is CAVGGASYGYTF.